This T cell receptor beta chain was retrieved from a study of blood T cell repertoires in COVID-19. About the study: Both acute and convalescent COVID-19 samples were obtained from the United States, Italy and Spain.

Sequencing was performed with immunoSEQ multiplex PCR; in TCRdb, only in-frame clones are kept and a portion is missing. The sample includes about 200,000 clones, around 81% seen only once; the top ten take just under 9%. The germline CDR1 and CDR2 sequences are LNHDA and SQIVND (reference sequence). The CDR3 contains 16 residues. J was trimmed by 4 bases and V by 5 bases; bases with no gene match: 8. Sequenced material: PBMCs or T cells enriched from blood (not recorded which). The receptor was isolated from a woman aged 50 to 60 with acute COVID-19. The V call is TRBV19, the J call TRBJ1-5; 10 bases are a match to TRBD1. CDR3 protein: CASSPRDRGVNQPQHF. The CDR3 nucleotides read TGTGCCAGTAGTCCCCGGGACAGGGGTGTAAATCAGCCCCAGCATTTT.